These 2 T cell receptor beta chains came from one sample sequenced in a study of CD8 T cells in ankylosing spondylitis. General study points: One TCR beta motif, made up of seven to nine highly homologous variants, appeared characteristic of ankylosing spondylitis blood.

For these TCRs, the target antigens are not known. TCRdb redid the calling of the 5' RACE reads with MiXCR, one entry per CDR3 protein. The sample yields about 400,000 distinct CDR3 sequences, approximately 20% seen once. The sample taken for sequencing was blood, either unsorted or a sorted T cell fraction (not recorded which). These receptors were obtained from a male donor with ankylosing spondylitis.

The rearrangement uses TRBV20-1 and TRBJ2-4; 7 nucleotides agree with TRBD1. V gave up 0 bases and J gave up 6 bases; unmatched junction bases: 17. Germline CDR1 DFQATT, CDR2 SNEGSKA (reference sequence). The CDR3 loop spans 18 amino acids. The CDR3 spells CSARDPEAWDSVVNIQYF. CDR3 nucleotide sequence: TGCAGTGCTAGAGATCCGGAGGCCTGGGACAGTGTAGTAAACATTCAGTACTTC.

This clonotype was picked up a small number of times. The chain carries TRBV7-9 and TRBJ1-6; 7 bases are shared with TRBD1. The V gene end was trimmed by 5 bases and the J gene end by 5 bases; junction bases not matched to a gene: 6. Germline assignment: CDR1 SEHNR and CDR2 FQNEAQ (reference sequence). The CDR3 totals 15 residues. This CDR3 reads CASSPRDRDNSPLHF. CDR3 in DNA: TGTGCCAGCAGCCCCCGGGACAGAGATAATTCACCCCTCCACTTT.